These 27 T cell receptor beta chains came from one sample sequenced in a study of T cells expressing NK-cell markers. TCRdb reanalyzed the 5' RACE reads and collapses them to one entry per CDR3 protein, without DNA. The sample includes a few hundred thousand distinct CDR3 sequences. Material: blood T cells: a sorted CD56 or NKG2C T cell subset, CD4+ or CD8+ T cells, or bulk PBMC T cells (not recorded which). All receptors come from a young man in good health.

The J gene is TRBJ2-5, the V gene TRBV10-3; the TRBD2 assignment by TCRdb is unverifiable without DNA. Germline CDR1 reads ENHRY; CDR2 reads SYGVKD. The CDR3 covers 16 residues. The CDR3 spells CAISVGTSGRQETQYF.

The J gene is TRBJ2-2, the V gene TRBV7-2; TCRdb selects TRBD1, and the lack of DNA leaves this call unchecked. Germline V CDR1 and CDR2: SGHTA, FQGNSA. The CDR3 runs to 16 residues. The chain's CDR3 is CASSLVGRGTGGELFF.

This chain's CDR3 is CAWTGSDPLRQLFF. V is TRBV30 and J is TRBJ2-2. The germline V gene has CDR1 GTSNPN and CDR2 SVGIG (reference sequence). CDR3 length: 14 amino acids.

V and J are TRBV21-1 and TRBJ2-5; the TCRdb D gene call, TRBD1, has no DNA to confirm it. TRBV21-1 is listed as a pseudogene. The CDR3 is 15 amino acids. The CDR3 region is CASSNPRQEKETQYF.

The chain carries TRBV5-1 and TRBJ1-1; TCRdb's assignment of TRBD1 cannot be checked, as there is no DNA. CDR3 length: 13 residues. Germline V lookup: CDR1 SGHRS, CDR2 YFSETQ. This CDR3 reads CASGGGEQTEAFF.

V usage is TRBV30 and J usage is TRBJ2-3; as DNA is missing, the TRBD2 call by TCRdb cannot be tested. Germline assignment: CDR1 GTSNPN and CDR2 SVGIG (reference sequence). This CDR3 comprises 14 residues. The CDR3 loop reads CAWRWASGRDTQYF.

This sequence joins TRBV2 and TRBJ2-1. The CDR3 length is 16 residues. The germline CDR1 and CDR2 sequences are SNHLY and FYNNEI. CDR3 protein: CASSEVWVGSYNEQFF.

The V and J genes are TRBV29-1 and TRBJ1-2; TCRdb designates TRBD1, a call that cannot be tested without DNA. CDR3 length: 14 amino acids. Germline CDR1 and CDR2: SQVTM and ANQGSEA. CDR3 protein: CSVIPGQANYGYTF.

The chain joins TRBV27 to TRBJ2-1; TCRdb designates TRBD1, a call that cannot be tested without DNA. Germline V gene data show CDR1 as MNHEY and CDR2 as SMNVEV (reference sequence). The CDR3 runs 15 residues. CDR3 in amino acids: CASTHLGTGNNEQFF.

The chain has TRBV12-3 or TRBV12-4 and TRBJ1-1. This CDR3 has 14 residues. CDR3 residues: CASSFNQYVAEAFF.

The CDR3 sequence is CASRPPLLEQFF. The chain has TRBV28 and TRBJ2-1. The CDR3 loop spans 12 amino acids. Germline V gene lookup returns CDR1 MDHEN and CDR2 SYDVKM.

The V gene is TRBV29-1, the J gene TRBJ1-2; TCRdb indicates TRBD1, and absent DNA this call remains unverified. The CDR3 extends over 14 amino acids. Germline CDR1 SQVTM, CDR2 ANQGSEA. CDR3 amino acids: CSVSTGNLNYGYTF.

The chain uses TRBV14 and TRBJ1-1. This CDR3 contains 14 residues. Germline CDR1 SGHDN, CDR2 FVKESK. The CDR3 here is CASSQESISTEAFF.

V gene TRBV7-2 combines with J gene TRBJ2-7; TCRdb's D call, TRBD1, is unchecked because there is no DNA. The CDR3 has 15 residues. The germline CDR1 and CDR2 sequences are SGHTA and FQGNSA. The CDR3 spells CASSQGAGGFYEQYF.

The rearrangement joins TRBV4-3 to TRBJ2-1; TCRdb designates TRBD2, a call that cannot be tested without DNA. The CDR3 runs 16 residues. Germline CDR1 is LGHNA and CDR2 is YSLEER. The CDR3 loop is CASSHSSGTIYNEQFF.

This chain joins TRBV24-1 and TRBJ2-3; TCRdb's D call, TRBD2, is unchecked because there is no DNA. CDR1 is KGHDR and CDR2 is SFDVKD in the germline V gene. The CDR3 has 18 amino acids. The CDR3 reads CATSDQTWSSGSTDTQYF.

V usage is TRBV5-1 and J usage is TRBJ2-5; TCRdb names TRBD2, which stays unverified in the absence of DNA. The CDR3 has 15 residues. From germline, CDR1 is SGHRS and CDR2 YFSETQ. CDR3 loop: CASSLRWGSGETQYF.

The V and J genes are TRBV9 and TRBJ2-1; TCRdb reports TRBD1, a call that lacks DNA to check it against. CDR3 size: 16 residues. Per the germline V gene, CDR1 is SGDLS and CDR2 is YYNGEE. CDR3 sequence: CASSVLYGGPYNEQFF.

The rearrangement uses TRBV5-1 and TRBJ2-1. Germline-derived CDR1 and CDR2 are SGHRS and YFSETQ. The CDR3 contains 14 residues. CDR3 sequence reads: CASSRAQGIDEQFF.

This chain connects TRBV30 to TRBJ2-7. Looked up from germline, CDR1 is GTSNPN and CDR2 is SVGIG (reference sequence). The CDR3 sequence is 12 residues long. The chain's CDR3 is CAWSYGQSEQYF.

V gene TRBV5-1 combines with J gene TRBJ2-5; TCRdb's D gene call, TRBD2, goes unchecked for lack of DNA. Germline V CDR1 and CDR2: SGHRS, YFSETQ. The CDR3 has 14 residues. CDR3 protein: CASSLLAGGETQYF.

The chain carries TRBV29-1 and TRBJ1-1. Germline CDR1 is SQVTM and CDR2 is ANQGSEA. The CDR3 totals 13 residues. The CDR3 here is CSVEVDRGREAFF.

The rearrangement uses TRBV6-5 and TRBJ2-3; with no DNA, the TCRdb D assignment of TRBD2 cannot be verified. Germline V gene data show CDR1 as MNHEY and CDR2 as SVGAGI. The CDR3 has 17 amino acids. The CDR3 spells CASSSTTSGRSSDTQYF.

The CDR3 reads CASSPRTVSNEQFF. This sequence joins TRBV7-9 and TRBJ2-1; TCRdb outputs TRBD1, but without DNA this stays unchecked. The germline V gene has CDR1 SEHNR and CDR2 FQNEAQ (reference sequence). The CDR3 contains 14 residues. Full variable domain (outside the CDR3, taken from reference TRBV7-9 and TRBJ2-1): DTGVSQNPRHKITKRGQNVTFRCDPISEHNRLYWYRQTLGQGPEFLTYFQNEAQLEKSRLLSDRFSAERPKGSFSTLEIQRTEQGDSAMYLCASSPRTVSNEQFFGPGTRLTVL.

J is TRBJ2-7 and V is TRBV9; the D gene TCRdb calls, TRBD1, cannot be checked with no DNA. The CDR3 contains 14 residues. Germline V lookup: CDR1 SGDLS, CDR2 YYNGEE. CDR3 sequence: CASSGGDGAYEQYF.

The chain has TRBV4-1 and TRBJ2-2; checking the TCRdb D call of TRBD2 is not possible without DNA. CDR3 length: 15 amino acids. Germline lookup yields CDR1 MGHRA and CDR2 YSYEKL. This chain's CDR3 is CASSQVSGSTGELFF.

J is TRBJ1-2 and V is TRBV12-3 or TRBV12-4; lacking DNA, the TRBD1 call made by TCRdb goes unchecked. The CDR3 spans 15 residues. CDR3 amino acids: CASSQRRGAHYGYTF.